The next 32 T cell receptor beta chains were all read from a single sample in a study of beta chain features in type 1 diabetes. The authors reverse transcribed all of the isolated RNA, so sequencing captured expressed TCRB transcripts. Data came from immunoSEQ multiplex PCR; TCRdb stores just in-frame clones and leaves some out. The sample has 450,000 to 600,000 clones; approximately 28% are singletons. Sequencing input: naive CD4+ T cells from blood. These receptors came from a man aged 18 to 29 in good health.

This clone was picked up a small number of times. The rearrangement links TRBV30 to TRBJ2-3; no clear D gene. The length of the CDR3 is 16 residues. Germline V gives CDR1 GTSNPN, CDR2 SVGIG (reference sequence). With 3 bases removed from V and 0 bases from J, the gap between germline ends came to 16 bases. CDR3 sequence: CAWSFRRAPSTDTQYF. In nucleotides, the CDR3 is TGTGCCTGGAGCTTTCGCCGGGCCCCTAGCACAGATACGCAGTATTTT.

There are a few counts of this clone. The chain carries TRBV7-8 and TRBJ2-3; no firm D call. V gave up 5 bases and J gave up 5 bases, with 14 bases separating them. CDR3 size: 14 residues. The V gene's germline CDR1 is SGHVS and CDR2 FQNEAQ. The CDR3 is CASSLNPYEDTQYF. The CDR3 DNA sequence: TGTGCCAGCAGCCTAAATCCGTACGAAGATACGCAGTATTTT. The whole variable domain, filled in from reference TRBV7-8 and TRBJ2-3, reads GAGVSQSPRYKVAKRGQDVALRCDPISGHVSLFWYQQALGQGPEFLTYFQNEAQLDKSGLPSDRFFAERPEGSVSTLKIQRTQQEDSAVYLCASSLNPYEDTQYFGPGTRLTVL.

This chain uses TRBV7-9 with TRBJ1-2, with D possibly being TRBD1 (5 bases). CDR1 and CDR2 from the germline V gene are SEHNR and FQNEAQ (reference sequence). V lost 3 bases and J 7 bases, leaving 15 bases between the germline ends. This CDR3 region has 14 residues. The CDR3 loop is CASSFFGGRAGYTF. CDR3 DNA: TGTGCCAGCAGCTTCTTTGGGGGTCGCGCTGGCTACACCTTC.

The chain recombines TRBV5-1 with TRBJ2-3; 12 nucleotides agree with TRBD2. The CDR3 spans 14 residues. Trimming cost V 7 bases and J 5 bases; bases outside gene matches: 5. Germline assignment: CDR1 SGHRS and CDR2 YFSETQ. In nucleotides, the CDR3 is TGCGCCAGCCGGACTAGCGGGACGGGAGATACGCAGTATTTT. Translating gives CASRTSGTGDTQYF.

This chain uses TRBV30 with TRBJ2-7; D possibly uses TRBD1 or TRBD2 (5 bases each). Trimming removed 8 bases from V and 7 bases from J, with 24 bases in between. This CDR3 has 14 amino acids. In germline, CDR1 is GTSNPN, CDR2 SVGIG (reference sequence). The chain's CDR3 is CAGNRDGRLREQYF. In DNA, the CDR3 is TGTGCCGGTAACCGGGACGGAAGACTCAGGGAGCAGTACTTC.

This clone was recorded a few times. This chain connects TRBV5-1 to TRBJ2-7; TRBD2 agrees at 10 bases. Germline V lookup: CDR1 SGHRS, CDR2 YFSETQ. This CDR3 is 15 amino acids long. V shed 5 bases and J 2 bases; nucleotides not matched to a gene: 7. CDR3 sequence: CASSPGTSVAYEQYF. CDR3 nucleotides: TGCGCCAGCAGTCCCGGGACTAGCGTCGCCTACGAGCAGTACTTC. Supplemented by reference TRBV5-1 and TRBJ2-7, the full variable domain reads KAGVTQTPRYLIKTRGQQVTLSCSPISGHRSVSWYQQTPGQGLQFLFEYFSETQRNKGNFPGRFSGRQFSNSRSEMNVSTLELGDSALYLCASSPGTSVAYEQYFGPGTRLTVT.

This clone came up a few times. CDR3: CASSPTGRNEKLFF. In DNA, the CDR3 is TGCGCCAGCAGCCCGACAGGACGGAATGAAAAACTGTTTTTT. The chain joins TRBV5-1 to TRBJ1-4, with TRBD1 as a possible D gene (6 bases). There are 14 residues in the CDR3. The V end lost 4 bases, the J end lost 5 bases, and 12 bases lay between the germline ends. Germline V gene sequence: CDR1 SGHRS, CDR2 YFSETQ.

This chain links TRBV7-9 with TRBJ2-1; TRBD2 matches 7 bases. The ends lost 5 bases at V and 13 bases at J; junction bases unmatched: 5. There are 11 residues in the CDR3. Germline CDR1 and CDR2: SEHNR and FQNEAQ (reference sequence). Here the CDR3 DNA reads TGTGCCAGCAGCCCCAGGGAGGGTCAGTTCTTC. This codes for CASSPREGQFF.

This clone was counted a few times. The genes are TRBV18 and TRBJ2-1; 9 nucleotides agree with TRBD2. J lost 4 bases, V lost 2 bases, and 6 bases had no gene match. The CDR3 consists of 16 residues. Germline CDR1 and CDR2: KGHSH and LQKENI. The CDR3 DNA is TGTGCCAGCTCACCATCTCTAGCGGGAAGGTACAATGAGCAGTTCTTC. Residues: CASSPSLAGRYNEQFF.

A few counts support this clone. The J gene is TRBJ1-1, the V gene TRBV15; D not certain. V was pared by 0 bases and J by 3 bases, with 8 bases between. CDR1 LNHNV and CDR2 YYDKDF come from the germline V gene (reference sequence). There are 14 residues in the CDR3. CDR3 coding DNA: TGTGCCACCAGCAGAGATCCCGGGGACACTGAAGCTTTCTTT. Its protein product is CATSRDPGDTEAFF.

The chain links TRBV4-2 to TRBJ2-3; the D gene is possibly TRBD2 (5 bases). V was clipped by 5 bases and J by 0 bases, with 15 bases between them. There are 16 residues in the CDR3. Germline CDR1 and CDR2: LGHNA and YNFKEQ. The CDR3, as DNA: TGTGCCAGCAGCGGCAGCGGCTCCGCTAGCACAGATACGCAGTATTTT. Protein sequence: CASSGSGSASTDTQYF.

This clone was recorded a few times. The CDR3 sequence: CASSLSVIPGEQYF. As DNA, the CDR3 is TGTGCCAGCAGCTTGAGCGTGATTCCGGGCGAGCAGTACTTC. The chain joins TRBV5-4 to TRBJ2-7; D unclear. V lost 1 base, J lost 6 bases, and 14 bases lay in between. The germline V gene has CDR1 SGHNT and CDR2 YYREEE (reference sequence). The CDR3 is 14 amino acids.

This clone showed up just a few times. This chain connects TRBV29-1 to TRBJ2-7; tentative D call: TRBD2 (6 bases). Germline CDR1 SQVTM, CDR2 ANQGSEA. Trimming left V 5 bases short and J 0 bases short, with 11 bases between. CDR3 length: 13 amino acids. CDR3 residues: CSVPDGSSYEQYF. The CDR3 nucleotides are TGCAGCGTTCCTGACGGGAGCTCCTACGAGCAGTACTTC.

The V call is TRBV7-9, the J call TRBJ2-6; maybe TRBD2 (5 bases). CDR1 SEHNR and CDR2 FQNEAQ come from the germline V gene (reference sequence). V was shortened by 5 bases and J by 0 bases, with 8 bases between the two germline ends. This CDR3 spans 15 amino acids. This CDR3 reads CASSPRGSGANVLTF. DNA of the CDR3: TGTGCCAGCAGCCCCCGGGGCTCTGGGGCCAACGTCCTGACTTTC.

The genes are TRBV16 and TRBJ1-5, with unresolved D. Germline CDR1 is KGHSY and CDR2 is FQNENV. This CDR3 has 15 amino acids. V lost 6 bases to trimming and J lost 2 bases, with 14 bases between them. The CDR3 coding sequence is TGTGCCAGCAGTCTCGGGCCCCGGGGCAATCAGCCCCAGCATTTT. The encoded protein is CASSLGPRGNQPQHF. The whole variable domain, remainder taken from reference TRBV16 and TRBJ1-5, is GEEVAQTPKHLVRGEGQKAKLYCAPIKGHSYVFWYQQVLKNEFKFLISFQNENVFDETGMPKERFSAKCLPNSPCSLEIQATKLEDSAVYFCASSLGPRGNQPQHFGDGTRLSIL.

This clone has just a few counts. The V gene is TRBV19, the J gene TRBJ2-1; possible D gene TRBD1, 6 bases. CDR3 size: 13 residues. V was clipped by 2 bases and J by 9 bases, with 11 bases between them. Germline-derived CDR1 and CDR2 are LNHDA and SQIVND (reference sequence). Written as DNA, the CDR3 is TGTGCCAGTAGTATACAGGGGCCAGGTGAGCAGTTCTTC. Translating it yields CASSIQGPGEQFF. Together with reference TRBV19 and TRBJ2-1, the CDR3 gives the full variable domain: DGGITQSPKYLFRKEGQNVTLSCEQNLNHDAMYWYRQDPGQGLRLIYYSQIVNDFQKGDIAEGYSVSREKKESFPLTVTSAQKNPTAFYLCASSIQGPGEQFFGPGTRLTVL.

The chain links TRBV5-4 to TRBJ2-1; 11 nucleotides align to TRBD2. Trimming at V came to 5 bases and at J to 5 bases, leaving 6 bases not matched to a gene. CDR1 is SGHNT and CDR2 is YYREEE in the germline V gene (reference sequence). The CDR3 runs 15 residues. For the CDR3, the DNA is TGTGCCAGCAGTATGGGGACTAGCGGAAACAATGAGCAGTTCTTC. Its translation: CASSMGTSGNNEQFF.

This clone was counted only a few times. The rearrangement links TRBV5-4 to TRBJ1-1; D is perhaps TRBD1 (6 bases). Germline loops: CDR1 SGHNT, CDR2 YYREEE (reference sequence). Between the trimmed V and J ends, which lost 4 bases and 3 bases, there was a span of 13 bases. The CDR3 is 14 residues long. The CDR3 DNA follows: TGTGCCAGCAGCGAAACAGGGAAATACACTGAAGCTTTCTTT. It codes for CASSETGKYTEAFF.

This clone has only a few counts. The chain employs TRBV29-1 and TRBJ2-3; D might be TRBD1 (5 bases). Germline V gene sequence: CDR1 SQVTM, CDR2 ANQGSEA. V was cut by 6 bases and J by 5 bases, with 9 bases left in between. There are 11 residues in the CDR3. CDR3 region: CSVNRGDTQYF. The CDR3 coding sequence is TGCAGCGTGAATAGGGGAGATACGCAGTATTTT.

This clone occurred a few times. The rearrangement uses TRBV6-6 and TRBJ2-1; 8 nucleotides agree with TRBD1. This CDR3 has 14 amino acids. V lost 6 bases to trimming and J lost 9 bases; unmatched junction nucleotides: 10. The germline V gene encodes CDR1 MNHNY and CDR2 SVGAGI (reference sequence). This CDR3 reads CASSQLTGAGEQFF. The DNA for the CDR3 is TGTGCCAGCAGCCAGTTGACAGGGGCCGGTGAGCAGTTCTTC.

In nucleotides, the CDR3 is TGTGCCAGCAGTCAGCACGTGGAATACGAGCAGTACTTC. Its translation: CASSQHVEYEQYF. The chain is built from TRBV28 and TRBJ2-7; D uncertain. Trimming cost V 5 bases and J 4 bases, with 12 bases left between them. The germline V gene has CDR1 MDHEN and CDR2 SYDVKM. CDR3 length equals 13 residues.

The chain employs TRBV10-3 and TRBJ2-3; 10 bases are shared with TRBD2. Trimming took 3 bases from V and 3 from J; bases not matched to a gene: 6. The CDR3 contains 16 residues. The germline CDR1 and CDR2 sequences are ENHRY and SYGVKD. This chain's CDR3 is CAISDLAGVGTDTQYF. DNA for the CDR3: TGTGCCATCAGTGATCTAGCGGGAGTCGGAACAGATACGCAGTATTTT.

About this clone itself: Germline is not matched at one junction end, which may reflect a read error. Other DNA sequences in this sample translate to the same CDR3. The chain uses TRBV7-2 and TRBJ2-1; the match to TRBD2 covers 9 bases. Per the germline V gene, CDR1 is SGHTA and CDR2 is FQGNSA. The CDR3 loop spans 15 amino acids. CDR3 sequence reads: CASSLAGSPYNEQFF. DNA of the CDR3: TGTGCCAGCAGCCTAGCGGGATCCCCTTACAATGAGCAGTTCTTC.

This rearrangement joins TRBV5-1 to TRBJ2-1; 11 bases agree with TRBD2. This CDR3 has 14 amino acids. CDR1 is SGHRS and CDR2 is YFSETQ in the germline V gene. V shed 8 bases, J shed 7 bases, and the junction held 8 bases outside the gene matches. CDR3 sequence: CASKLAGENNEQFF. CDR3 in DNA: TGCGCCAGTAAACTAGCGGGGGAAAATAATGAGCAGTTCTTC.

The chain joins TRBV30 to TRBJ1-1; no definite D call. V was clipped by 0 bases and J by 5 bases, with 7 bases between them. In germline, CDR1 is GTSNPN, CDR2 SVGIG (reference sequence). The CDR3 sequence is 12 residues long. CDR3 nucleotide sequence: TGTGCCTGGAGTGTAGGTTTGACTGAAGCTTTCTTT. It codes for CAWSVGLTEAFF.

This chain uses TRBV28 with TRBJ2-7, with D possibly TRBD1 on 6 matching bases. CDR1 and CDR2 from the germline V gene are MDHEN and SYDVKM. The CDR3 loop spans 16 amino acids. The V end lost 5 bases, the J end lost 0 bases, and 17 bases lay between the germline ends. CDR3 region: CASSESGTRSSYEQYF. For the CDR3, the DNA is TGTGCCAGCAGTGAATCAGGGACAAGGAGCTCCTACGAGCAGTACTTC.

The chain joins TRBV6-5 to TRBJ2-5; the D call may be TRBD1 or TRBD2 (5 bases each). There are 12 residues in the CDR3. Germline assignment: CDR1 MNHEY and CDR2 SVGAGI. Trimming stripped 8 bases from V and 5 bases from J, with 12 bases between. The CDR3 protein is CASSQGRETQYF. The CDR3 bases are TGTGCCAGCTCCCAGGGACGGGAGACCCAGTACTTC.

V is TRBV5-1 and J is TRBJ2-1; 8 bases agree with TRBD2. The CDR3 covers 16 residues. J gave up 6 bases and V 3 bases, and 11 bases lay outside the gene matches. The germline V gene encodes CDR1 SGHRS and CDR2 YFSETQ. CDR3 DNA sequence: TGCGCCAGCAGCTCCTCGCTGGGGCTAGCGGGCAATGAGCAGTTCTTC. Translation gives CASSSSLGLAGNEQFF.

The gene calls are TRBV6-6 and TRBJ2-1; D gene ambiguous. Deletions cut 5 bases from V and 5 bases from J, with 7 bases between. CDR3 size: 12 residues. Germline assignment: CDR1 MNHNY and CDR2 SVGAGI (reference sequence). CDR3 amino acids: CASSPVNNEQFF. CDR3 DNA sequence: TGTGCCAGCAGTCCTGTAAACAATGAGCAGTTCTTC.

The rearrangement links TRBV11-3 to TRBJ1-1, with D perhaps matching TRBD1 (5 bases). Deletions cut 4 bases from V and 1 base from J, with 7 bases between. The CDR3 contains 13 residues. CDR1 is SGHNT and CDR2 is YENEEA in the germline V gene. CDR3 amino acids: CASSSGRNTEAFF. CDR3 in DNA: TGTGCCAGCAGCTCAGGGAGGAACACTGAAGCTTTCTTT.

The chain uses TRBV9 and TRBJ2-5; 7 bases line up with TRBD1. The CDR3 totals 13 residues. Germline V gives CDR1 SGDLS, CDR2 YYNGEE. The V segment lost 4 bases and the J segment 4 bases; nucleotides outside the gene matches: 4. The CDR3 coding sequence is TGTGCCAGCAGCAGCCGACAGGGAGAGACCCAGTACTTC. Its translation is CASSSRQGETQYF.

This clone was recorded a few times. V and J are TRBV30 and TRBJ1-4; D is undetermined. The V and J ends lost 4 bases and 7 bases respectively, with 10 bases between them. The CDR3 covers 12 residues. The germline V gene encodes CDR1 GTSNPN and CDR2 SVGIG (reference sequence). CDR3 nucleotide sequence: TGTGCCTGGACTCTCCACGGTGAAAAACTGTTTTTT. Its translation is CAWTLHGEKLFF.